The next 16 T cell receptor beta chains were all read from a single sample in a study of blood T cell repertoires in COVID-19. The method was immunoSEQ multiplex PCR; TCRdb's version includes in-frame clones alone and lacks a portion of them. The data contain 200,000 to 250,000 clones, more than 80% of them singletons. Sequenced material: peripheral blood. The receptor source for this set is a man younger than 45 with COVID-19, enrolled during active disease.

V and J are TRBV4-1 and TRBJ2-3; 8 positions agree with TRBD1. CDR1 is MGHRA, CDR2 YSYEKL, per germline. J lost 5 bases, V lost 1 base, and 5 bases had no gene match. The CDR3 sequence is 15 residues long. The CDR3 DNA reads as TGCGCCAGCAGCCAAGGGCAGGGGGCCGGAGATACGCAGTATTTT. Amino acid sequence: CASSQGQGAGDTQYF.

The chain uses TRBV6-2 or TRBV6-3 and TRBJ2-3, with D possibly TRBD2 on 6 matching bases. The CDR3 runs 15 residues. Germline-derived CDR1 and CDR2 are MNHEY and SVGEGT. The V end lost 6 bases, the J end lost 6 bases, and 19 bases lay between the germline ends. The CDR3: CASSPTYREFDTQYF. The CDR3, as DNA: TGTGCCAGCAGCCCTACGTACCGGGAGTTCGATACGCAGTATTTT.

The chain has TRBV11-3 and TRBJ2-1; no clear D gene. CDR1 is SGHNT and CDR2 is YENEEA in the germline V gene. This CDR3 contains 13 residues. V was clipped by 5 bases and J by 2 bases, with 7 bases between them. The CDR3 sequence is CASSPGTYNEQFF. DNA for the CDR3: TGTGCCAGCAGCCCGGGTACCTACAATGAGCAGTTCTTC.

The V and J genes are TRBV7-9 and TRBJ1-2; possible D gene TRBD1, 6 bases. V gave up 5 bases and J gave up 2 bases, with 9 bases separating them. Germline values: CDR1 SEHNR, CDR2 FQNEAQ (reference sequence). The CDR3 totals 13 residues. The CDR3 protein is CASSPGTNYGYTF. The CDR3 nucleotides read TGTGCCAGCAGCCCCGGGACAAACTATGGCTACACCTTC.

This rearrangement joins TRBV12-5 to TRBJ1-2; a weak D match, TRBD1 (6 bases). This CDR3 has 14 amino acids. Germline V lookup: CDR1 LGHNT, CDR2 FRNRAP. V lost 5 bases and J 4 bases, leaving 14 bases between the germline ends. CDR3 DNA: TGTGCTAGTGGTATGACAGGAAGCTTCTATGGCTACACCTTC. Translation gives CASGMTGSFYGYTF.

This rearrangement joins TRBV2 to TRBJ2-3; 7 bases match TRBD1. CDR1 and CDR2 from the germline V gene are SNHLY and FYNNEI. With 10 bases clipped from V and 3 bases from J, the junction kept 10 bases outside the gene matches. The CDR3 is 14 amino acids. CDR3 nucleotides: TGTGCCACCAAAGTGATGACAGGGACAGATACGCAGTATTTT. Its protein is CATKVMTGTDTQYF.

This chain joins TRBV19 and TRBJ2-7; no clear D gene. This CDR3 is built from 12 residues. Germline values: CDR1 LNHDA, CDR2 SQIVND (reference sequence). Trimming took 1 base from V and 4 from J, leaving 5 bases between them. Here the CDR3 DNA reads TGTGCCAGTAGTATAGCCGGGTACGAGCAGTACTTC. Amino acid sequence: CASSIAGYEQYF.

The rearrangement joins TRBV5-8 to TRBJ1-1, with no clear D. V lost 1 base and J lost 1, with 5 bases in between. Germline V gene data show CDR1 as SGHTS and CDR2 as YDEGEE. The CDR3 contains 13 residues. CDR3 nucleotide sequence: TGTGCCAGCAGCTTGTTTCGGAACACTGAAGCTTTCTTT. It encodes CASSLFRNTEAFF.

The chain joins TRBV5-4 to TRBJ2-7; 10 bases align to TRBD1. Looked up from germline, CDR1 is SGHNT and CDR2 is YYREEE (reference sequence). V shed 4 bases and J 4 bases; nucleotides not matched to a gene: 11. This CDR3 contains 16 residues. CDR3 amino acids: CASSPTGDRGRYEQYF. CDR3 sequence (DNA): TGTGCCAGCAGCCCGACAGGGGACAGGGGTCGTTACGAGCAGTACTTC.

This clone appeared once. This chain joins TRBV7-2 and TRBJ2-7, with 7 positions matching TRBD2. The CDR3 consists of 14 residues. The ends lost 3 bases at V and 3 bases at J; junction bases unmatched: 5. CDR1 is SGHTA and CDR2 is FQGNSA in the germline V gene. This CDR3 reads CASSFGTNLYEQYF. CDR3 DNA sequence: TGTGCCAGCAGCTTCGGGACTAACCTCTACGAGCAGTACTTC.

The rearrangement links TRBV2 to TRBJ1-5, with D possibly matching TRBD1 (6 bases). The V gene's germline CDR1 is SNHLY and CDR2 FYNNEI. This CDR3 is 15 amino acids long. Trimming took off 1 base at V and 4 bases at J, with 11 bases between the two ends. CDR3 DNA: TGTGCCAGCAGTGAAGGACAGGTACCTAATCAGCCCCAGCATTTT. Translating gives CASSEGQVPNQPQHF. The full variable domain, its missing parts supplied by reference TRBV2 and TRBJ1-5, is EPEVTQTPSHQVTQMGQEVILRCVPISNHLYFYWYRQILGQKVEFLVSFYNNEISEKSEIFDDQFSVERPDGSNFTLKIRSTKLEDSAMYFCASSEGQVPNQPQHFGDGTRLSIL.

This clone was recorded a few times. A junction boundary mismatches the germline segment, possibly from a read error. The CDR3 DNA follows: TGTGCCAGCAGAGAAGGACAGGGAAACTCCTACGAGCAGTACTTC. It specifies CASREGQGNSYEQYF. The chain employs TRBV6-1 and TRBJ2-7, with 8 positions matching TRBD1. CDR3 length: 15 amino acids. CDR1 and CDR2 from the germline V gene are MNHNS and SASEGT.

The rearrangement joins TRBV27 to TRBJ1-2, with D possibly being TRBD1 (5 bases). Trimming left V 5 bases short and J 7 bases short, with 20 bases between. This CDR3 has 15 amino acids. Germline V gene sequence: CDR1 MNHEY, CDR2 SMNVEV (reference sequence). CDR3 DNA: TGTGCCAGCAGTCTCCTGGGACTCCAAGAGGGTGGCTACACCTTC. Translated, it gives CASSLLGLQEGGYTF.

The rearrangement links TRBV24-1 to TRBJ2-2, with D perhaps TRBD1 (6 bases). Trimming stripped 7 bases from V and 1 base from J, with 12 bases between. CDR3 length equals 15 residues. The germline V gene has CDR1 KGHDR and CDR2 SFDVKD. The CDR3 region has the DNA TGTGCCACCAGCGCCGGGACACTGAACACCGGGGAGCTGTTTTTT. Residues: CATSAGTLNTGELFF.

This chain uses TRBV5-1 with TRBJ1-5, with D possibly matching TRBD1 (5 bases). The CDR3 spans 16 residues. Trimming pared 4 bases from V and 5 bases from J, leaving 19 bases between. Germline CDR1 is SGHRS and CDR2 is YFSETQ. CDR3 amino acids: CASSPGPFRVDQPQHF. The CDR3 DNA follows: TGCGCCAGCAGCCCGGGCCCCTTCAGGGTTGATCAGCCCCAGCATTTT.

The J gene is TRBJ1-1, the V gene TRBV4-2; TRBD1 agrees at 7 bases. Germline trimming cut 3 bases from V and 1 base from J; bases unmatched to any gene: 5. CDR1 is LGHNA and CDR2 is YNFKEQ in the germline V gene. This CDR3 region has 15 residues. The DNA for the CDR3 is TGTGCCAGCAGCCATGATACAGGGGAGAACACTGAAGCTTTCTTT. Translating gives CASSHDTGENTEAFF.